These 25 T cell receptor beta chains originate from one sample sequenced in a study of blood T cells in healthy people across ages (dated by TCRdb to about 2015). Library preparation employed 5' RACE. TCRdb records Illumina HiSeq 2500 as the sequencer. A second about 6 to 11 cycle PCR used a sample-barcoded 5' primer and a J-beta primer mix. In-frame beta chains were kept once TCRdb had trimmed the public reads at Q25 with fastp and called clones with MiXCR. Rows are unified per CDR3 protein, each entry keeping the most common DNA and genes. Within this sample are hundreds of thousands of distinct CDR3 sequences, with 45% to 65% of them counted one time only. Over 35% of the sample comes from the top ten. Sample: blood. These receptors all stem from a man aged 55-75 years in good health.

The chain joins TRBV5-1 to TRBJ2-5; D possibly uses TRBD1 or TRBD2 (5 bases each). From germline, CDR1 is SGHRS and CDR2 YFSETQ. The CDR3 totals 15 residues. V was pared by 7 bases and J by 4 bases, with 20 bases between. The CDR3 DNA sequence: TGCGCCAGCTCGACTTCCGGGACCGCCTCAGAGACCCAGTACTTC. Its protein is CASSTSGTASETQYF.

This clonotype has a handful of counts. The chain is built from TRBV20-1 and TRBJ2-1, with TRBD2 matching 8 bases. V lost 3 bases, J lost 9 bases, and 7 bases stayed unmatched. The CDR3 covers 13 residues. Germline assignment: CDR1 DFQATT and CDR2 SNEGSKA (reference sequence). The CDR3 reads CSASGGAFSEQFF. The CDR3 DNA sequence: TGCAGTGCTAGCGGGGGGGCATTTAGTGAGCAGTTCTTC.

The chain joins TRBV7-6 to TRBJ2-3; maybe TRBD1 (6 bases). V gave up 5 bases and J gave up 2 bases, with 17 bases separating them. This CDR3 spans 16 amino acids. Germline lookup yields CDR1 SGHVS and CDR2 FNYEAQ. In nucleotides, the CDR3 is TGTGCCAGCAGCCAGTCCGGGACACATTTCACAGATACGCAGTATTTT. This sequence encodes CASSQSGTHFTDTQYF.

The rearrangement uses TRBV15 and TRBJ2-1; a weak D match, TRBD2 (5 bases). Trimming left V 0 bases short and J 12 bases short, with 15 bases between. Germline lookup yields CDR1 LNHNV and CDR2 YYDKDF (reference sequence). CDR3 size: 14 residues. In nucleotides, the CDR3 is TGTGCCACCAGCAGAGATACCGAGCCGGGGAGGCAGTTCTTC. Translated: CATSRDTEPGRQFF.

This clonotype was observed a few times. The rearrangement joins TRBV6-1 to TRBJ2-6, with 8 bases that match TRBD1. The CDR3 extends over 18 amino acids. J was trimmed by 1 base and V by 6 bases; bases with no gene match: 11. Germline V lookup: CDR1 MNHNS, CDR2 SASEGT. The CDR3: CASRDRTGSNSGANVLTF. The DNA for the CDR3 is TGTGCCAGCAGAGACCGGACAGGGAGTAATTCTGGGGCCAACGTCCTGACTTTC.

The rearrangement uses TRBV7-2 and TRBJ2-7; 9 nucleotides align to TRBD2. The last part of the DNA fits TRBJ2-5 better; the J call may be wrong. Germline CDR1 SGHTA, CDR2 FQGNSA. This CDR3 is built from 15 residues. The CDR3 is CASSLQRGAGETQYF. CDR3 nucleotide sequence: TGTGCCAGCAGCTTACAGCGGGGGGCAGGAGAGACCCAGTACTTC.

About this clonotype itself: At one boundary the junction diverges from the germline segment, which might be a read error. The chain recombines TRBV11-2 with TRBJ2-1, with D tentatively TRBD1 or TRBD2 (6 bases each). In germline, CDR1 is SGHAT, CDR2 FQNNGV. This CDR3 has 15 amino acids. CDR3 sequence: CASSSKRGDSNELFF. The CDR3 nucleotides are TGTGCCAGCAGCTCAAAAAGGGGGGACTCCAATGAGCTGTTCTTC.

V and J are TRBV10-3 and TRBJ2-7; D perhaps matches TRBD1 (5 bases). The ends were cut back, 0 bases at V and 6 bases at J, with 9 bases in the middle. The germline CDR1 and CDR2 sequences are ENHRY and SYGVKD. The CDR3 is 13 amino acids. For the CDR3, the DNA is TGTGCCATCAGTGAGTCGACAGCTGCCGAGCAGTACTTC. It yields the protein CAISESTAAEQYF.

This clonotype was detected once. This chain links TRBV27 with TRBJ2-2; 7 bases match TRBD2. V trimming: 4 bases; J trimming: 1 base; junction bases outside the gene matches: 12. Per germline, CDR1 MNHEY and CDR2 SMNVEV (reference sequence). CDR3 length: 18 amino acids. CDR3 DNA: TGTGCCAGCAGTTCCTCGGGTCTAGCGGCCATGAACACCGGGGAGCTGTTTTTT. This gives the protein CASSSSGLAAMNTGELFF.

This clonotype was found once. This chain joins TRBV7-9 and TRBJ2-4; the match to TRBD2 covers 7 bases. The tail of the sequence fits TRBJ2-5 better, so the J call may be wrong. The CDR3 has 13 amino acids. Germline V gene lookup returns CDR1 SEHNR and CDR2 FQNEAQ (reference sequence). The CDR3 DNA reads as TGTGCCAGCAGCCAAAGCGGGGCCGAGACCCAGTACTTC. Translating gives CASSQSGAETQYF.

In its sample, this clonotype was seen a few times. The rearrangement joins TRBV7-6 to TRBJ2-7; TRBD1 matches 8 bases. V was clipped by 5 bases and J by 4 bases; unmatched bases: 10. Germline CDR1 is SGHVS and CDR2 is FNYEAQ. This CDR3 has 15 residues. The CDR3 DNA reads TGTGCCAGCAGCCCCCGACAGGGGTCCAAGTACGAGCAGTACTTC. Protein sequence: CASSPRQGSKYEQYF.

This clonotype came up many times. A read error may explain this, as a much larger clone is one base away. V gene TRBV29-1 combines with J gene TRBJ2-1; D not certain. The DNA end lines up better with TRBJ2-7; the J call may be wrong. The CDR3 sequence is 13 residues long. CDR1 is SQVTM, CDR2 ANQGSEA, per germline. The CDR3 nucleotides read TGCAGCGTTGGTTGGGATACCTACAATGAGCAGTACTTC. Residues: CSVGWDTYNEQYF.

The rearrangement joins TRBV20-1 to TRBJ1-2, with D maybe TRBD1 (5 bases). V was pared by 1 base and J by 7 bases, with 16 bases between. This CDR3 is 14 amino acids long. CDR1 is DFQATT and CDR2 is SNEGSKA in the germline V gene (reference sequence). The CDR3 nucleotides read TGCAGTGCTAGAGTGGCCAATCTTAGGGGTGGCTACACCTTC. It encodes CSARVANLRGGYTF.

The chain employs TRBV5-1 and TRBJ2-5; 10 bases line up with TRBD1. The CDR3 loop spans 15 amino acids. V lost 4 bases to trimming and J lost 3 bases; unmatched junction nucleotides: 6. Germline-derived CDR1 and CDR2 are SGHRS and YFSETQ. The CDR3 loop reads CASSDDRGQKETQYF. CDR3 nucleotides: TGCGCCAGCAGCGACGACAGGGGGCAGAAAGAGACCCAGTACTTC.

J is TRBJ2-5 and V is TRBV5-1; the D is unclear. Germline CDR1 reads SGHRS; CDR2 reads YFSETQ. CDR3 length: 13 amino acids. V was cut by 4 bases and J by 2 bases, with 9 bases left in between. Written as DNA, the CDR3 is TGCGCCAGCAGCCCCGACATGCAAGAGACCCAGTACTTC. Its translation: CASSPDMQETQYF. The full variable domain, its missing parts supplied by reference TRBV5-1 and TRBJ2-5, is KAGVTQTPRYLIKTRGQQVTLSCSPISGHRSVSWYQQTPGQGLQFLFEYFSETQRNKGNFPGRFSGRQFSNSRSEMNVSTLELGDSALYLCASSPDMQETQYFGPGTRLLVL.

The CDR3 sequence: CSGEFQETQYF. DNA of the CDR3: TGCAGTGGGGAATTCCAAGAGACCCAGTACTTC. This chain links TRBV20-1 with TRBJ2-5; no firm D call. The V gene's germline CDR1 is DFQATT and CDR2 SNEGSKA (reference sequence). CDR3 length: 11 residues. Deletions cut 7 bases from V and 1 base from J, with 7 bases between.

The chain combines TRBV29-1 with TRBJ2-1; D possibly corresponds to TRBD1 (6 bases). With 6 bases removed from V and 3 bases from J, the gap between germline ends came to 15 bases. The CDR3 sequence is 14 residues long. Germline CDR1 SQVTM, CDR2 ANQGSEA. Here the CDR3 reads CSVQGFGVYNEQFF. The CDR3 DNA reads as TGCAGCGTCCAGGGGTTCGGGGTCTACAATGAGCAGTTCTTC.

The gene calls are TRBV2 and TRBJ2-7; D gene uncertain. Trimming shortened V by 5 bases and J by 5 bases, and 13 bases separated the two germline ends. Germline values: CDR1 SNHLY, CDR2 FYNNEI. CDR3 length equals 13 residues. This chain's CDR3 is CASSRTVADEQYF. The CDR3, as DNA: TGTGCCAGCAGTCGAACTGTAGCCGACGAGCAGTACTTC. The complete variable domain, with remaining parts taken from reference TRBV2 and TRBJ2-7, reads EPEVTQTPSHQVTQMGQEVILRCVPISNHLYFYWYRQILGQKVEFLVSFYNNEISEKSEIFDDQFSVERPDGSNFTLKIRSTKLEDSAMYFCASSRTVADEQYFGPGTRLTVT.

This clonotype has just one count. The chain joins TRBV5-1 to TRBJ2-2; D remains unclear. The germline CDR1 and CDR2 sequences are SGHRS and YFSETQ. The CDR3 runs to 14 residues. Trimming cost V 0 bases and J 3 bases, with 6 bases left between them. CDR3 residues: CASSLGTYTGELFF. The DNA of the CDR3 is TGCGCCAGCAGCTTGGGTACTTACACCGGGGAGCTGTTTTTT.

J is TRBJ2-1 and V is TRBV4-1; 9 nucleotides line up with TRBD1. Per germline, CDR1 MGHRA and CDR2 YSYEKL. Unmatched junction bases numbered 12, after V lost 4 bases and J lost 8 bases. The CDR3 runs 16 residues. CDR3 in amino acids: CASSRDRVQRRDEQFF. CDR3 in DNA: TGCGCCAGCAGCCGGGACAGGGTACAGCGTAGGGATGAGCAGTTCTTC.

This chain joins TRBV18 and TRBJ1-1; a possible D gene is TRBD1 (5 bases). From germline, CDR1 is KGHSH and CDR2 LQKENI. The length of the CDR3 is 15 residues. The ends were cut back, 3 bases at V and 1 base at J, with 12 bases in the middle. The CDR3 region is CASSPGAGRNTEAFF. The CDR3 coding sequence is TGTGCCAGCTCACCGGGCGCAGGGAGGAACACTGAAGCTTTCTTT.

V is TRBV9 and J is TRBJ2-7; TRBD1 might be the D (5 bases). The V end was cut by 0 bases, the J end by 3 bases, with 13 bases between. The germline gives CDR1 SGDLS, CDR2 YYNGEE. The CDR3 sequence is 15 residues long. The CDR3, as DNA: TGTGCCAGCAGCGTAGGACAGAATTCCCACTACGAGCAGTACTTC. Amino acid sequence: CASSVGQNSHYEQYF.

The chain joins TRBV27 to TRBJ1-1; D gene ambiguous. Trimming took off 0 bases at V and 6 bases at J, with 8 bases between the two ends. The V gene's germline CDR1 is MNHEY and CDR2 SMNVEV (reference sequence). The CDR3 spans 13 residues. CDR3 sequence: CASSLSGVPEAFF. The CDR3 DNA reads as TGTGCCAGCAGTTTATCGGGCGTACCTGAAGCTTTCTTT.

CDR3 DNA sequence: TGTGCCAGCAGTTTCGGGGTCGCTGGGGAAAAACTGTTTTTT. This gives the protein CASSFGVAGEKLFF. V is TRBV12-3 or TRBV12-4 and J is TRBJ1-4; D call uncertain. Between the trimmed V and J ends, which lost 3 bases and 8 bases, there was a span of 13 bases. CDR3 size: 14 residues.

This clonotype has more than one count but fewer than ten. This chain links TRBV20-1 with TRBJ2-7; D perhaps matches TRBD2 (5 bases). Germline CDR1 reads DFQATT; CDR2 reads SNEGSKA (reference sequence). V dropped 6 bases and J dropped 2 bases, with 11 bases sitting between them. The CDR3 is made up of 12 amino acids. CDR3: CSAQRRTYEQYF. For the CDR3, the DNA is TGCAGTGCGCAGCGGAGGACCTACGAGCAGTACTTC.